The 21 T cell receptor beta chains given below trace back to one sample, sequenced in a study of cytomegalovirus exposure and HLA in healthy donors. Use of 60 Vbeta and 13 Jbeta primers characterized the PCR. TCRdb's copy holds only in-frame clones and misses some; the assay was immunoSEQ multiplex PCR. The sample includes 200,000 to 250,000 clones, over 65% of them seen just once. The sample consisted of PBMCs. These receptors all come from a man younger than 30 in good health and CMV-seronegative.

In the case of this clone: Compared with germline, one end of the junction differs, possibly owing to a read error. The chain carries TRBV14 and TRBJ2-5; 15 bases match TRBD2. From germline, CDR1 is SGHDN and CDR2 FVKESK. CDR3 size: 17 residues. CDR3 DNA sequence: TGTGCCAGCAGTCAAGAACGGGGACTAGCGGGGGGAGAGACCCAGTACTTC. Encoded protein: CASSQERGLAGGETQYF.

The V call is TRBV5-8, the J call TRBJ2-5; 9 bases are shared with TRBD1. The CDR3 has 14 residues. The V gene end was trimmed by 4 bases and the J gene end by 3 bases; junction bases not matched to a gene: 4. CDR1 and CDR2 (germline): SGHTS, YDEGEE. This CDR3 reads CASSRTGVKETQYF. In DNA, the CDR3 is TGTGCCAGCAGCCGGACAGGGGTGAAAGAGACCCAGTACTTC.

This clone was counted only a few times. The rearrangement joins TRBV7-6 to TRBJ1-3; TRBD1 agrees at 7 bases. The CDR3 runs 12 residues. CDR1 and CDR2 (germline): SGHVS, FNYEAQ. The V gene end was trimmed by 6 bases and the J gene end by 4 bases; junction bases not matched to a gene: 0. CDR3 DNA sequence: TGTGCCAGCAGGGACAGGGGAAACACCATATATTTT. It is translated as CASRDRGNTIYF.

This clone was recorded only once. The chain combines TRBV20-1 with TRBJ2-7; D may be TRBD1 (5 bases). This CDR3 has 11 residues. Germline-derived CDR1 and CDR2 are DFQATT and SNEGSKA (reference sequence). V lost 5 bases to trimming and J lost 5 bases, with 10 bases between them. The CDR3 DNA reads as TGCAGTGCTTTTGACAGTAACGAGCAGTACTTC. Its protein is CSAFDSNEQYF.

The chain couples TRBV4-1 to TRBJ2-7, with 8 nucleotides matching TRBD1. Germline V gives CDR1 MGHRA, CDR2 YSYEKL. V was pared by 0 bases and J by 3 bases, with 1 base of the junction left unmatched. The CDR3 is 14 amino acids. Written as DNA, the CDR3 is TGCGCCAGCAGCCAAGACGGACAGGGCTACGAGCAGTACTTC. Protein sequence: CASSQDGQGYEQYF.

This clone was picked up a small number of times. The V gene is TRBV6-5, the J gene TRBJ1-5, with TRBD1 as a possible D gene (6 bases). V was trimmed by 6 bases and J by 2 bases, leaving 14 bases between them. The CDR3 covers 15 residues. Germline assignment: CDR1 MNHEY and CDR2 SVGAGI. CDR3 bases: TGTGCCAGCAGCCTTACAGGGCGGGGCAATCAGCCCCAGCATTTT. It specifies CASSLTGRGNQPQHF.

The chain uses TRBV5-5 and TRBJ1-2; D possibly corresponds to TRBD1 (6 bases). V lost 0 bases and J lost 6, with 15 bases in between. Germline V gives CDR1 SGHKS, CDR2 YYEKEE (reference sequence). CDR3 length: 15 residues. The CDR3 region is CASSLVTGRGDGYTF. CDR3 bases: TGTGCCAGCAGCTTGGTTACAGGGCGCGGTGATGGCTACACCTTC.

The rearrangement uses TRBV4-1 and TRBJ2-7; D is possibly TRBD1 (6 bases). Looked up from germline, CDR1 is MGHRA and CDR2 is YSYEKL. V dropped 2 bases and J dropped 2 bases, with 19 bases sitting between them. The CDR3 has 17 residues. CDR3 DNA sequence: TGCGCCAGCAGCCAAAGCGCGCAGGGGCTTCGCACCTACGAGCAGTACTTC. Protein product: CASSQSAQGLRTYEQYF.

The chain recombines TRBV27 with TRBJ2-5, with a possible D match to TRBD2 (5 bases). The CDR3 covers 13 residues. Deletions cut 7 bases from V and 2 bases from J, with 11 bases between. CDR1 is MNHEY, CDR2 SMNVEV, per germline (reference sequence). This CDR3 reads CASKRAEQETQYF. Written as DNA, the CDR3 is TGTGCCAGCAAGCGAGCGGAACAAGAGACCCAGTACTTC.

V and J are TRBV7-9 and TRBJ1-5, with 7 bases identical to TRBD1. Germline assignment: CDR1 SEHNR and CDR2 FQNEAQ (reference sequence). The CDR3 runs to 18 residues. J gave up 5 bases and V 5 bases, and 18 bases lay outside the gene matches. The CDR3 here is CASSGQTGLGRVDQPQHF. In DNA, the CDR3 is TGTGCCAGCAGCGGACAGACAGGGCTCGGGCGTGTTGATCAGCCCCAGCATTTT.

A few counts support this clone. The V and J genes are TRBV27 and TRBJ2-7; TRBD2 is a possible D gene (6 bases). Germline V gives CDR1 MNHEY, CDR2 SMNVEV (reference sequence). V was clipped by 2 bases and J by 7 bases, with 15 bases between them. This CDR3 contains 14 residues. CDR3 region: CASSLRQGLEEQYF. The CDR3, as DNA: TGTGCCAGCAGTTTACGGCAGGGACTGGAAGAGCAGTACTTC.

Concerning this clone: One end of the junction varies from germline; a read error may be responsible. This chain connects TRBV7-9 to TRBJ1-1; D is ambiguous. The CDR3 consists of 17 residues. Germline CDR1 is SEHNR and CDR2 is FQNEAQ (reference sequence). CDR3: CSSSLGPRGSRDTEAFF. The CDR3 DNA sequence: TGTTCCAGCAGCTTAGGTCCTCGGGGATCCCGAGACACTGAAGCTTTCTTT.

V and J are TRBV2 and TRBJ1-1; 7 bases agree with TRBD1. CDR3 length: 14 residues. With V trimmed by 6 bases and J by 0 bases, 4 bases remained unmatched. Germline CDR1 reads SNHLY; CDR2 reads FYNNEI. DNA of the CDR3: TGTGCCAGCAGAATACAGGGGCTGAACACTGAAGCTTTCTTT. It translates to CASRIQGLNTEAFF.

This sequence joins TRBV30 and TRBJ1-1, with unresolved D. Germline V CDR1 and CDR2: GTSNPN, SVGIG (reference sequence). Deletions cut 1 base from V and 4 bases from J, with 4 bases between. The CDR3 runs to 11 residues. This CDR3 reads CAWSASTEAFF. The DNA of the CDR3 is TGTGCCTGGAGTGCGAGCACTGAAGCTTTCTTT.

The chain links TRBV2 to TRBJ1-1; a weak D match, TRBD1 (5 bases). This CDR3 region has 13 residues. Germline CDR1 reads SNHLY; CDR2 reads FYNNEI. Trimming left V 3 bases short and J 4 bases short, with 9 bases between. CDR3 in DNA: TGTGCCAGCAGTGATGGTAGGGGCACTGAAGCTTTCTTT. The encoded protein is CASSDGRGTEAFF.

CDR3 in DNA: TGTGCCAGCAGCCCACAGGGGCCTGCTAATGAAAAACTGTTTTTT. Translating gives CASSPQGPANEKLFF. J is TRBJ1-4 and V is TRBV7-9, with 7 bases aligning to TRBD1. The CDR3 has 15 residues. V lost 5 bases, J lost 3 bases, and 6 bases stayed unmatched. CDR1 and CDR2 (germline): SEHNR, FQNEAQ (reference sequence).

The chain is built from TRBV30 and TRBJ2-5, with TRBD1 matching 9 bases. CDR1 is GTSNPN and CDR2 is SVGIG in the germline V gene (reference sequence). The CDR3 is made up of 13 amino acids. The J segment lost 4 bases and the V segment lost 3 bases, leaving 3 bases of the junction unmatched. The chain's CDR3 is CAWRRQGGETQYF. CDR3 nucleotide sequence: TGTGCCTGGAGAAGACAGGGGGGAGAGACCCAGTACTTC.

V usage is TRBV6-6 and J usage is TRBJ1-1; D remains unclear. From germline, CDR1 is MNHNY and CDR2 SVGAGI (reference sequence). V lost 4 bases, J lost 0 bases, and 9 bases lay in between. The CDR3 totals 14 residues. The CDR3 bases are TGTGCCAGCAGTTTCCACGTAGTGAACACTGAAGCTTTCTTT. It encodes CASSFHVVNTEAFF.

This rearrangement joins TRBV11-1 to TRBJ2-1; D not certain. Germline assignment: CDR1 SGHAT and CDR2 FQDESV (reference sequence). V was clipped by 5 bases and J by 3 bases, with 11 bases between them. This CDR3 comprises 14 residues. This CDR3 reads CASSPLSGYNEQFF. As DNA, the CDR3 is TGTGCCAGCAGCCCCCTTTCAGGCTACAATGAGCAGTTCTTC. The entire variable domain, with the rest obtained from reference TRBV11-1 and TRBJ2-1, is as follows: EAEVAQSPRYKITEKSQAVAFWCDPISGHATLYWYRQILGQGPELLVQFQDESVVDDSQLPKDRFSAERLKGVDSTLKIQPAELGDSAMYLCASSPLSGYNEQFFGPGTRLTVL.

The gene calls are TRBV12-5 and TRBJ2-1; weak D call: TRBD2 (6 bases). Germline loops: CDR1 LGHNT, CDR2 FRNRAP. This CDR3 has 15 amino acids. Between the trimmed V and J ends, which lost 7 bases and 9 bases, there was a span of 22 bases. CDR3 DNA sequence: TGTGCTAGTGCCCTGGGGCTAGGCGGAGGGTTTGAGCAGTTCTTC. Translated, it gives CASALGLGGGFEQFF.

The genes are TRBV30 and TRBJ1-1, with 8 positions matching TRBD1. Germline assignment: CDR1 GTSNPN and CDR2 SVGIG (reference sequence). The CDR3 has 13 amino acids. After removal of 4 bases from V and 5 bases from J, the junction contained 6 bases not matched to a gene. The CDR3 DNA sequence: TGTGCCTGGACAGGGGGCGCGATGACTGAAGCTTTCTTT. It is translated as CAWTGGAMTEAFF.